This T cell receptor beta chain was sequenced in a study of PD-1 blockade in mismatch repair-deficient tumors. Study context: Patients had over ten mismatch repair-deficient cancer types and were previously treated and progressing. Study-level findings and limits: After pembrolizumab, tumor-resident clones rose rapidly, then generally contracted before radiologic responses.

Regarding this clone: The antigen is undetermined.

The CDR3 consists of 15 residues. CDR1 SNHLY and CDR2 FYNNEI come from the germline V gene. Trimming removed 7 bases from V and 4 bases from J, with 19 bases in between. Sequencing was performed with immunoSEQ multiplex PCR; in TCRdb, only in-frame clones are kept and a portion is missing. The profile shows around 49,000 clones, 77% of them singletons. The J gene is TRBJ2-5, the V gene TRBV2, with D perhaps matching TRBD2 (6 bases). The TCR comes from an adult with mismatch repair-deficient cancer. This specimen was PBMCs, taken before pembrolizumab treatment. The CDR3 loop reads CASNRDFGVRETQYF. In nucleotides, the CDR3 is TGTGCCAGCAATAGGGACTTTGGGGTCCGAGAGACCCAGTACTTC.